This TCR beta chain was captured by sequencing in a study of cytotoxic CD8 clonotypes in ibrutinib-treated CLL. Whole-study context: Median treatment time before response sampling was approximately 11 months, range 6 to 36. General observations from the study: Rare overall, public clonotypes shrank or held steady under therapy. At the start, clonality exceeded age-matched healthy donors and followed circulating CD8+ T-cell counts.

About this clone itself: Its antigen is not known.

The protocol was immunoSEQ multiplex PCR, while the TCRdb copy is restricted to in-frame clones and leaves out a portion. The table lists under 300,000 clones, 60% to 80% of them singletons, with around 5.1% in the top ten. This CDR3 has 14 residues. V lost 5 bases to trimming and J lost 0 bases, with 9 bases between them. Germline V CDR1 and CDR2: MGHRA, YSYEKL. This TCR was recovered from a human donor with chronic lymphocytic leukemia. Here the sequenced sample was PBMCs, taken at disease progression, from a patient treated with ibrutinib. The rearrangement joins TRBV4-1 to TRBJ2-3, with D tentatively TRBD2 (5 bases). CDR3 DNA: TGCGCCAGCAGCTCCCGGACTAGCACAGATACGCAGTATTTT. Translating it yields CASSSRTSTDTQYF.